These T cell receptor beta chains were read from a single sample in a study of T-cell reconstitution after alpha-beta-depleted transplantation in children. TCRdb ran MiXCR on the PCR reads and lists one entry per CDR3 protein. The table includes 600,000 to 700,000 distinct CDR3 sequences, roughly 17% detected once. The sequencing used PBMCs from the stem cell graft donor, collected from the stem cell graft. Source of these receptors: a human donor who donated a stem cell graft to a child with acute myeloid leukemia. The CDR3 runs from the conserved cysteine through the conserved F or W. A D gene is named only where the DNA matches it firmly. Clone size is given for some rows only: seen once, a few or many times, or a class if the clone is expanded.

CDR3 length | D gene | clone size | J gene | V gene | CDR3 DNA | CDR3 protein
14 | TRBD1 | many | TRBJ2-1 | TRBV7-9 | TGTGCCAGCAGCTCAAGACAGGGGGCTAATGAGCAGTTCTTC | CASSSRQGANEQFF
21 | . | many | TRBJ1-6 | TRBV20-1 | TGCAGTGCTAGAGCGGGACACAGTCGGTGGGGTCCAAGCTCCTATAATTCACCCCTCCACTTT | CSARAGHSRWGPSSYNSPLHF
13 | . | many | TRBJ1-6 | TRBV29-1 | TGCAGCGTTGTCACGGCTCCAAATTCACCCCTCCACTTT | CSVVTAPNSPLHF
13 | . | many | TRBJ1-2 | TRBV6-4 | TGTGCCAGCAGTGCTTCCCCTGGCGATGGCTACACCTTC | CASSASPGDGYTF
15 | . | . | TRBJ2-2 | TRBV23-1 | TGCGCCAGCAGTCAGCCCGGGACCGCCACCGGGGAGCTGTTTTTT | CASSQPGTATGELFF
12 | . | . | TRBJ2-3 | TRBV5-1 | TGCGCCAGCAGCTCAGGGATAGATACGCAGTATTTT | CASSSGIDTQYF
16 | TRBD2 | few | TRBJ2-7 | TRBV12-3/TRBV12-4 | TGTGCCAGCAGTCCCGGACTAGCGGGGGGCGCCTACGAGCAGTACTTC | CASSPGLAGGAYEQYF
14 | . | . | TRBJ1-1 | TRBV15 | TGTGCCACCAGCAGACTCGGGGTGGACACTGAAGCTTTCTTT | CATSRLGVDTEAFF
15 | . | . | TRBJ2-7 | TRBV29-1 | TGCAGCGTAGAATTACAGGTTAATGGTGCCTACGAGCAGTACTTC | CSVELQVNGAYEQYF
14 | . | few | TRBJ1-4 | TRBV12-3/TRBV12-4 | TGTGCCAGCAGACCGGGTTCTTTTAATGAAAAACTGTTTTTT | CASRPGSFNEKLFF
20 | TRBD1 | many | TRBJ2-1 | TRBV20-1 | TGCAGTGCTAGAGATTCGGGACAGGGCTTGTCCAAGAGCTCCTACAATGAGCAGTTCTTC | CSARDSGQGLSKSSYNEQFF
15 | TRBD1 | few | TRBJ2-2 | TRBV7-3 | TGTGCCAGCAGATTAACAGGGGGACAAACCGGGGAGCTGTTTTTT | CASRLTGGQTGELFF
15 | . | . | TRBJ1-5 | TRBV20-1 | TGCAGTGCCGCGGCCGGGGCTGTAGGCAATCCGCCCCAGCATTTT | CSAAAGAVGNPPQHF
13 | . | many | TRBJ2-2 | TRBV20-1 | TGCAGTGCCCCGAGAGGGGACACCGGGGAGCTGTTTTTT | CSAPRGDTGELFF
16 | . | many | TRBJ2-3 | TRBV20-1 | TGCAGTGCTAGCGGGGTCCCTCCGAGGAGCACAGATACGCAGTATTTT | CSASGVPPRSTDTQYF
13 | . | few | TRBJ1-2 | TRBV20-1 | TGCAGTGCTAGATTAGCTCAAGGGGGTGGCTACACCTTC | CSARLAQGGGYTF
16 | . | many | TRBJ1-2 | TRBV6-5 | TGTGCCAGCAGTTCCATGTCCGTCCGGGGGCCCTATGGCTACACCTTC | CASSSMSVRGPYGYTF
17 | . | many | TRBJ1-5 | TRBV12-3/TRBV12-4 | TGTGCCAGCAGTTTAAAGGAGGCCAGGGGACGTAATCAGCCCCAGCATTTT | CASSLKEARGRNQPQHF
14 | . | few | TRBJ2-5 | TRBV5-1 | TGCGCCAGCACCACCTCCAGCGGCCAAGAGACCCAGTACTTC | CASTTSSGQETQYF
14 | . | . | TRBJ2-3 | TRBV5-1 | TGCGCCAGCAGACCAAGGACTCTCCCCGATACGCAGTATTTT | CASRPRTLPDTQYF
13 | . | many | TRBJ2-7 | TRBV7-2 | TGTGCCAGCAGCTTAGGCATCTACTACGAGCAGTACTTC | CASSLGIYYEQYF
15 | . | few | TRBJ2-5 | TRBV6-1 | TGTGCCAGCAGTGCCCCCAGCATGCCCCAAGAGACCCAGTACTTC | CASSAPSMPQETQYF